These 7 T cell receptor beta chains originate from one sample sequenced in a study of identical twins listed by TCRdb under 2016. Library prep was done by 5' RACE. The instrument was an Illumina HiSeq 2000. Starting from the raw public reads, TCRdb applied fastp trimming at Q25, assembled clones with MiXCR and retained in-frame beta chains. Merged by CDR3 protein, the rows form single entries marked with the most common genes and DNA. This sample gives about 900,000 distinct CDR3 sequences in total; around an eighth of them show up just once. The ten largest clones add up to around 1.6% of the sample. These data were also filed under a second study, of yellow fever vaccine responses in identical twins.

The source material was PBMCs. Receptors were obtained from a woman aged 18 to 35 in good health.

CDR3 in amino acids: CSATRGSNTEAFF. In DNA form, the CDR3 reads TGCAGTGCTACCAGGGGGTCGAACACTGAAGCTTTCTTT. The rearrangement uses TRBV20-1 and TRBJ1-1, with 7 positions matching TRBD1. The germline V gene has CDR1 DFQATT and CDR2 SNEGSKA (reference sequence). V lost 4 bases to trimming and J lost 1 base; unmatched junction nucleotides: 3. The CDR3 length is 13 residues.

This clonotype was counted at least ten times. The CDR3 DNA sequence: TGCGCCAGCAGCCCTCTTCCCAGGGGGCGGACCGGGGAGCTGTTTTTT. Translating gives CASSPLPRGRTGELFF. This chain links TRBV5-1 with TRBJ2-2; 8 nucleotides align to TRBD1. This CDR3 spans 16 amino acids. The V gene's germline CDR1 is SGHRS and CDR2 YFSETQ. V gave up 4 bases and J gave up 5 bases; unmatched junction bases: 10.

The chain links TRBV24-1 to TRBJ1-5; D call uncertain. Germline loops: CDR1 KGHDR, CDR2 SFDVKD. The CDR3 spans 16 residues. V lost 3 bases, J lost 1 base, and 12 bases lay in between. The CDR3 loop reads CATSDRGSASNQPQHF. CDR3 nucleotides: TGTGCCACCAGTGATCGCGGATCGGCGAGCAATCAGCCCCAGCATTTT.

This clonotype appeared a few times. The CDR3 sequence: CASSPGAARSDNEQFF. The CDR3, as DNA: TGTGCCAGCAGCCCAGGGGCGGCCCGAAGTGACAATGAGCAGTTCTTC. The V gene is TRBV2, the J gene TRBJ2-1; maybe TRBD1 (6 bases). Trimming stripped 6 bases from V and 5 bases from J, with 20 bases between. CDR1 SNHLY and CDR2 FYNNEI come from the germline V gene. The CDR3 consists of 16 residues.

The V and J genes are TRBV5-1 and TRBJ2-7; tentatively, D is TRBD1 (5 bases). Trimming removed 3 bases at V and 7 bases at J, with 29 bases between. The CDR3 runs to 18 residues. Germline CDR1 reads SGHRS; CDR2 reads YFSETQ. The chain's CDR3 is CASSSVSQFRATALEQYF. The DNA of the CDR3 is TGCGCCAGCAGCTCTGTGTCTCAATTCAGGGCCACAGCTTTAGAGCAGTACTTC.

This clonotype has a count of ten or more. The chain joins TRBV29-1 to TRBJ2-3, with D unresolved. The CDR3 has 12 residues. CDR1 is SQVTM, CDR2 ANQGSEA, per germline. Trimming stripped 6 bases from V and 1 base from J, with 8 bases between. The CDR3 is CSVLVGTDTQYF. DNA of the CDR3: TGCAGCGTCCTGGTGGGCACAGATACGCAGTATTTT.

A few counts support this clonotype. The chain combines TRBV7-9 with TRBJ2-1; a weak D match, TRBD2 (5 bases). Looked up from germline, CDR1 is SEHNR and CDR2 is FQNEAQ (reference sequence). Trimming stripped 5 bases from V and 4 bases from J, with 18 bases between. The CDR3 sequence is 16 residues long. The CDR3 DNA follows: TGTGCCAGCAGCCCTCCAGACACCTCGGGGTACAATGAGCAGTTCTTC. This sequence encodes CASSPPDTSGYNEQFF.